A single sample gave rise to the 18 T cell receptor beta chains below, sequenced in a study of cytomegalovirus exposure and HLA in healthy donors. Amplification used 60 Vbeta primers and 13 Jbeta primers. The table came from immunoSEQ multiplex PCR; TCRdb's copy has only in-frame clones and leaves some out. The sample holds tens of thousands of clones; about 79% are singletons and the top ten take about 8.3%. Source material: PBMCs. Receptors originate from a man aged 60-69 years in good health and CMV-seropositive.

CDR3 bases: TGTGCCAGCAACCGCGGGGAGGGAAACACCATATATTTT. Translating it yields CASNRGEGNTIYF. V and J are TRBV9 and TRBJ1-3; unclear D gene. CDR3 size: 13 residues. Germline V gene lookup returns CDR1 SGDLS and CDR2 YYNGEE. V was clipped by 6 bases and J by 4 bases, with 11 bases between them.

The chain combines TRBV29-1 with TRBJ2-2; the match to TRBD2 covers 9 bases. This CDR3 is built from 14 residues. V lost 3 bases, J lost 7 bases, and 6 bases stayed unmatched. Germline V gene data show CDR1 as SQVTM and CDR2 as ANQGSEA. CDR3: CSVEGGRGHGELFF. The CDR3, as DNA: TGCAGCGTTGAGGGCGGGAGGGGTCACGGGGAGCTGTTTTTT.

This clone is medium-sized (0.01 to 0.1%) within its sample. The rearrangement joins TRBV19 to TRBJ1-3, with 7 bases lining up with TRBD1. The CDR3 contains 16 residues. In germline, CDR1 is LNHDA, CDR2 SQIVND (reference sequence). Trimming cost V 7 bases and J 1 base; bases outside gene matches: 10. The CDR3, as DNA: TGTGCCAGTAAACGTGAAGGGGGCAGGTCTGGAAACACCATATATTTT. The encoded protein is CASKREGGRSGNTIYF. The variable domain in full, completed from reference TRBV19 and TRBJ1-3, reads DGGITQSPKYLFRKEGQNVTLSCEQNLNHDAMYWYRQDPGQGLRLIYYSQIVNDFQKGDIAEGYSVSREKKESFPLTVTSAQKNPTAFYLCASKREGGRSGNTIYFGEGSWLTVV.

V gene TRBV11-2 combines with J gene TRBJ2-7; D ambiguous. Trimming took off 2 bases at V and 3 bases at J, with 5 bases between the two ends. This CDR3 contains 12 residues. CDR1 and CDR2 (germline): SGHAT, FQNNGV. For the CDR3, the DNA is TGTGCCAGCAGCTTAACGGGCTACGAGCAGTACTTC. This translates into CASSLTGYEQYF.

CDR3 coding DNA: TGTGCCAGTAGTATAATGCAGGGGGCCTACTATGGCTACACCTTC. Encoded protein: CASSIMQGAYYGYTF. The rearrangement links TRBV19 to TRBJ1-2, with 8 bases that match TRBD1. Germline lookup yields CDR1 LNHDA and CDR2 SQIVND (reference sequence). This CDR3 has 15 residues. With V trimmed by 2 bases and J by 3 bases, 5 bases remained unmatched.

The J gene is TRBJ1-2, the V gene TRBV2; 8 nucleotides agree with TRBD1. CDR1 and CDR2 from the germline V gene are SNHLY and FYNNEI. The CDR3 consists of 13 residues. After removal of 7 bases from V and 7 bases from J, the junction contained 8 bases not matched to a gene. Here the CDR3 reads CASTSQGVSGYTF. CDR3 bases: TGTGCCAGCACTTCACAGGGGGTTAGTGGCTACACCTTC.

The DNA for the CDR3 is TGTGCCAGCAGCCGCGAACAGACTAACTATGGCTACACCTTC. Translating gives CASSREQTNYGYTF. The chain uses TRBV7-9 and TRBJ1-2, with D unresolved. V was cut by 5 bases and J by 0 bases, with 10 bases left in between. The CDR3 length is 14 residues. Germline CDR1 SEHNR, CDR2 FQNEAQ (reference sequence). Full variable domain (missing parts from reference TRBV7-9 and TRBJ1-2): DTGVSQNPRHKITKRGQNVTFRCDPISEHNRLYWYRQTLGQGPEFLTYFQNEAQLEKSRLLSDRFSAERPKGSFSTLEIQRTEQGDSAMYLCASSREQTNYGYTFGSGTRLTVV.

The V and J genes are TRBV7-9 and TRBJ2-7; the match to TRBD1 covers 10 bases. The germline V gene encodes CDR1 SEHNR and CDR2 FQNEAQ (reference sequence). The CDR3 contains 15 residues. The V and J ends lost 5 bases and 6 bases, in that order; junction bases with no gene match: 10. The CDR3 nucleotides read TGTGCCAGCAGCACCGGCGGGACAGGGGATCTCGAGCAGTACTTC. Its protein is CASSTGGTGDLEQYF.

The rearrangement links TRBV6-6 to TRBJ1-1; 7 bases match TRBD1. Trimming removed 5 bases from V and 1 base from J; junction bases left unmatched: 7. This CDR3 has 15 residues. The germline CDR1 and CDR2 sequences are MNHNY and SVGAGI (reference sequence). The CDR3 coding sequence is TGTGCCAGCAGTCAAACCGGGACAGCGAACACTGAAGCTTTCTTT. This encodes CASSQTGTANTEAFF.

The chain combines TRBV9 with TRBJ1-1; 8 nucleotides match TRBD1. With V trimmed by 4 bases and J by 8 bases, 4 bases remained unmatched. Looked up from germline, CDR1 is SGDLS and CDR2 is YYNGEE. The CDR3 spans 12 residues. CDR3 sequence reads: CASSSWDREAFF. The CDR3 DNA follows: TGTGCCAGCAGCTCTTGGGACAGGGAAGCTTTCTTT.

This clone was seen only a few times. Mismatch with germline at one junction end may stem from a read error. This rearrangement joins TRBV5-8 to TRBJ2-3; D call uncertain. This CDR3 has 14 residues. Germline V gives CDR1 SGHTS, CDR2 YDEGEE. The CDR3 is CASTLTPVADTQYF. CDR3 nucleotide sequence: TGTGCCAGCACCTTGACTCCGGTAGCAGATACGCAGTATTTT. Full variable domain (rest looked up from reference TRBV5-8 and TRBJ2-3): EAGVTQSPTHLIKTRGQQATLRCSPISGHTSVYWYQQALGLGLQFLLWYDEGEERNRGNFPPRFSGRQFPNYSSELNVNALELEDSALYLCASTLTPVADTQYFGPGTRLTVL.

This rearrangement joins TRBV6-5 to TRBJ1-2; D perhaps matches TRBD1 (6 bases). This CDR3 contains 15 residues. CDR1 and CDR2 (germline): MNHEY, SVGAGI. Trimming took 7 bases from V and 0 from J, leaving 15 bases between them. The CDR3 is CASKRQGTTNYGYTF. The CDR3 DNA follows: TGTGCCAGCAAGAGGCAGGGGACCACTAACTATGGCTACACCTTC.

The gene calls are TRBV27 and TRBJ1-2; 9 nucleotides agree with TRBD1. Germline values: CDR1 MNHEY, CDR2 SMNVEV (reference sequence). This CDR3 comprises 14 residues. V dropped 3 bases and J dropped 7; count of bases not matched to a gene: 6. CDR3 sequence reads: CASSFLGQGSGYTF. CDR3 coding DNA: TGTGCCAGCAGTTTCCTGGGACAGGGAAGTGGCTACACCTTC.

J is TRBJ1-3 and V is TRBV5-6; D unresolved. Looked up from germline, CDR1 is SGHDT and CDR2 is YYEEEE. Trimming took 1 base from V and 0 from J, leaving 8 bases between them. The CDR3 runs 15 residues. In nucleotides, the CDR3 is TGTGCCAGCAGCTTGACACGCAACTCTGGAAACACCATATATTTT. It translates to CASSLTRNSGNTIYF.

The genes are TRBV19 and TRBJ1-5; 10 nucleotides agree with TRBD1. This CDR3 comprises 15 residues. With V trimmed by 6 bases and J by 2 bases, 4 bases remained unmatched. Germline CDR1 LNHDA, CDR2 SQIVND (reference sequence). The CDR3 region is CASRDGTGGNQPQHF. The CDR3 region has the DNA TGTGCCAGTAGAGATGGGACAGGGGGCAATCAGCCCCAGCATTTT.

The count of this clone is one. Here the CDR3 reads CASSQGSGLAYEQYF. The CDR3 region has the DNA TGCGCCAGCAGCCAAGGTTCAGGGCTAGCCTACGAGCAGTACTTC. V usage is TRBV4-1 and J usage is TRBJ2-7; maybe TRBD1 (5 bases). Germline CDR1 and CDR2: MGHRA and YSYEKL. The V and J ends lost 1 base and 2 bases respectively, with 12 bases between them. The CDR3 has 15 residues.

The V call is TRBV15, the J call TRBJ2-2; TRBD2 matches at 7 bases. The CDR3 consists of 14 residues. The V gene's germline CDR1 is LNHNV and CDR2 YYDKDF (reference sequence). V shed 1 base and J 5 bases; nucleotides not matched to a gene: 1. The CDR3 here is CATSRGAGTGELFF. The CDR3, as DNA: TGTGCCACCAGCAGAGGAGCGGGGACCGGGGAGCTGTTTTTT.

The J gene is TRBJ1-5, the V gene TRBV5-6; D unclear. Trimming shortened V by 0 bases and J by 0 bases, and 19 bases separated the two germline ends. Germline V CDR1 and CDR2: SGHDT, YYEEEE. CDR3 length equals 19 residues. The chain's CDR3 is CASSLGPIFSRGSNQPQHF. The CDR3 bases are TGTGCCAGCAGCTTGGGACCAATCTTTTCCCGGGGTAGCAATCAGCCCCAGCATTTT.